A selection of T cell receptor beta chains follows, all from one sample in a study of regulatory and conventional T cells in breast cancer. Each CDR3 protein gets one entry after TCRdb re-called the PCR reads with MiXCR. The table has more than 1,000 distinct CDR3 sequences, about four fifths seen once; the top ten hold about 4.1%. Sequencing was done on a sample of regulatory T cells from blood. The receptors derive from a male donor in good health. The CDR3 runs from the conserved cysteine through the conserved F or W. The D gene is left open where the match is weak. Where a row states a size, it is once, few, many or the class of an expanded clone; other rows omit it.

cdr3_aa cdr3_nt cdr3_length j_call clone_size v_call d_call
CASRWGGGNSPLHF TGCGCCAGCAGATGGGGCGGCGGTAATTCACCCCTCCACTTT 14 TRBJ1-6 few TRBV5-1 -
CSARLSFLPLDTQYF TGCAGTGCTAGATTAAGTTTCCTCCCCCTAGATACGCAGTATTTT 15 TRBJ2-3 few TRBV20-1 -
CAISNYREEGYTF TGTGCCATCAGTAACTACAGGGAGGAAGGCTACACCTTC 13 TRBJ1-2 - TRBV10-3 -
CSALDSKYSNQPQHF TGCAGTGCTCTAGACAGCAAATATAGCAATCAGCCCCAGCATTTT 15 TRBJ1-5 - TRBV20-1 -
CASSVPGTGGGYTF TGTGCCAGCAGCGTACCCGGGACAGGTGGCGGCTACACCTTC 14 TRBJ1-2 - TRBV7-9 TRBD1
CSVAQPQETQYF TGCAGCGTTGCGCAGCCTCAAGAGACCCAGTACTTC 12 TRBJ2-5 - TRBV29-1 -
CASTVTGRERETQYF TGTGCCAGCACCGTGACAGGGAGGGAAAGGGAGACCCAGTACTTC 15 TRBJ2-5 once TRBV11-2 -
CSVDRGSEQYF TGCAGCGTAGACAGGGGGAGCGAGCAGTACTTC 11 TRBJ2-7 - TRBV29-1 TRBD1
CASNRGKAEAFF TGCGCCAGCAATCGGGGTAAGGCTGAAGCTTTCTTT 12 TRBJ1-1 once TRBV10-2 -
CASSPAGAGGQTQYF TGTGCCAGCAGCCCCGCAGGGGCCGGTGGACAGACCCAGTACTTC 15 TRBJ2-5 - TRBV7-2 -
CASRLGTGRITEAFF TGTGCCAGCAGACTCGGGACAGGGAGGATCACTGAAGCTTTCTTT 15 TRBJ1-1 once TRBV12-3/TRBV12-4 TRBD1
CSAEAGRGNTEAFF TGCAGTGCCGAGGCAGGGAGAGGGAACACTGAAGCTTTCTTT 14 TRBJ1-1 - TRBV20-1 -
CASSFQLPGGDYGYTF TGTGCCAGCAGTTTTCAACTACCAGGGGGTGACTATGGCTACACCTTC 16 TRBJ1-2 - TRBV28 TRBD1